The rows below give T cell receptor beta chains drawn from one sample of a study of T cells in Graves' hyperthyroidism and ophthalmopathy. One entry per CDR3 protein, called by TCRdb with MiXCR from the multiplex PCR reads. Of approximately 870,000 distinct CDR3 sequences in the sample, 35% to 45% were seen once. The sample consisted of blood. All receptors derive from a man aged 18 to 30 with Graves' hyperthyroidism. Each CDR3 is given with its conserved first and last residue. Each record gives: D gene, clone size, V gene, J gene, CDR3 protein, CDR3 DNA. D genes are given only for firm matches. Not all rows give a size; the values are once, few, many and, for expanded clones, a class.

.	.	TRBV15	TRBJ2-2	CATSPRADGELFF	TGTGCCACCAGCCCCCGGGCCGACGGGGAGCTGTTTTTT
.	many	TRBV2	TRBJ1-3	CASSEGHLWDTIYF	TGTGCCAGCAGTGAGGGACACCTCTGGGACACCATATATTTT
.	.	TRBV19	TRBJ1-1	CASIRTEDTTEAFF	TGTGCCAGTATCCGGACAGAAGATACCACTGAAGCTTTCTTT
.	once	TRBV20-1	TRBJ1-1	CSVSVQNTEAFF	TGCAGTGTTTCGGTCCAGAACACTGAAGCTTTCTTT
TRBD2	.	TRBV11-2	TRBJ2-5	CASCSQTLAPLEETQYF	TGTGCCAGCTGCTCTCAAACACTAGCGCCTTTGGAAGAGACCCAGTACTTC
TRBD1	many	TRBV20-1	TRBJ2-7	CSAQGQGTYEQYF	TGCAGTGCTCAGGGACAGGGCACCTACGAGCAGTACTTC
.	.	TRBV7-2	TRBJ2-5	CASSLVDQYF	TGTGCCAGCAGCTTAGTCGACCAGTACTTC
TRBD1	few	TRBV12-3/TRBV12-4	TRBJ1-2	CASSLEPGQVNGYTF	TGTGCCAGCAGTTTAGAACCGGGACAGGTGAATGGCTACACCTTC
.	.	TRBV12-3/TRBV12-4	TRBJ1-6	CASSLGTYNSPLHF	TGTGCCAGCAGTCTCGGGACTTATAATTCACCCCTCCACTTT
TRBD1	.	TRBV12-3/TRBV12-4	TRBJ1-4	CASSVQGLANEKLFF	TGTGCCAGCAGTGTACAGGGGCTGGCTAATGAAAAACTGTTTTTT